The clone carrying this T cell receptor beta chain has a handful of counts. The sample has other DNA sequences that encode this CDR3 too. The CDR3 consists of 14 residues. V gave up 5 bases and J gave up 2 bases; unmatched junction bases: 2. The germline CDR1 and CDR2 sequences are LGHDT and YNNKEL (reference sequence). As processed by the authors: Amplified reference gene primers provided the basis for estimating nucleated cell counts. Profiling relied on immunoSEQ multiplex PCR, and the TCRdb table lists in-frame clones only, not all of them. V and J calls and clone size are given by that table; D and trimming were obtained from the DNA. The profile shows approximately 160,000 clones, approximately 88% of them singletons. The data derive from a study of blood T cell repertoires in COVID-19. Study-wide background: Whether acute or convalescent, the COVID-19 samples came from the United States, Italy and Spain. T cells, B-cell-depleted T cells, or PBMCs supplied cDNA or gDNA.

This receptor was identified in an older woman with acute or convalescent COVID-19. Material for sequencing was peripheral blood. This rearrangement joins TRBV3-1 (or the pseudogene TRBV3-2) to TRBJ2-2; 7 bases align to TRBD2. The chain's CDR3 is CASSRLANTGELFF. The CDR3 DNA sequence: TGTGCCAGCAGCAGACTAGCAAACACCGGGGAGCTGTTTTTT.